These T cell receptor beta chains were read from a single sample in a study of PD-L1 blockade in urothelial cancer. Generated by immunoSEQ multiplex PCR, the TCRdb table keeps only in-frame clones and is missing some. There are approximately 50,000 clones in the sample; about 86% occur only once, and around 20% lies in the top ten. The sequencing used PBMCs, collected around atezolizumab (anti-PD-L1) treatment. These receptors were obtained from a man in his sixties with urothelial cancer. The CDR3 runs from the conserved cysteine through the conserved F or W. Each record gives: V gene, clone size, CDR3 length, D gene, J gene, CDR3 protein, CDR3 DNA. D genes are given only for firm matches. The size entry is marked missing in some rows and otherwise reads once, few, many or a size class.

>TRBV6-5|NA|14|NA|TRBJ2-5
CASTSPGGLETQYF
TGTGCCAGCACCAGCCCAGGGGGGCTAGAGACCCAGTACTTC
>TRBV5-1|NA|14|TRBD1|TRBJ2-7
CASSLGDRGYEQYF
TGCGCCAGCAGCTTGGGGGACAGGGGCTACGAGCAGTACTTC
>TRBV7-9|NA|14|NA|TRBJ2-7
CASSLSGSSYEQYF
TGTGCCAGCAGCTTAAGTGGGAGCTCCTACGAGCAGTACTTC
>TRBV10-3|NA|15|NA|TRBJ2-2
CAIMTAGVNAGELFF
TGTGCCATCATGACGGCAGGGGTTAACGCCGGGGAGCTGTTTTTT
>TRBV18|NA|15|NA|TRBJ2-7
CASSPGQGSLYEQYF
TGTGCCAGCTCACCGGGGCAGGGCAGCCTCTACGAGCAGTACTTC
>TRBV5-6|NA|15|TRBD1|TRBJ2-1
CASSLSGRGYGEQFF
TGTGCCAGCAGCTTGTCCGGCAGGGGGTATGGTGAGCAGTTCTTC
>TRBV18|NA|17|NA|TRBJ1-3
CASSPSGSTGTGNTIYF
TGTGCCAGCTCACCATCAGGCTCTACAGGGACTGGAAACACCATATATTTT
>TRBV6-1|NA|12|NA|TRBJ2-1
CASSEIRGSRFF
TGTGCCAGCAGTGAAATTCGGGGGAGTCGGTTCTTC
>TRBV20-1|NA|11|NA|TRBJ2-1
CSATVEVEQFF
TGCAGTGCTACAGTAGAGGTTGAGCAGTTCTTC
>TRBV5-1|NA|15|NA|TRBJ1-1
CASSLEPGARTEAFF
TGCGCCAGCAGCTTGGAACCAGGGGCGCGGACTGAAGCTTTCTTT
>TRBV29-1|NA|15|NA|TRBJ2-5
CSVEDLSRQQETQYF
TGCAGCGTTGAAGATCTATCCCGACAGCAAGAGACCCAGTACTTC
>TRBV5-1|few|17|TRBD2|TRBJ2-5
CASSPTGDSGRGETQYF
TGCGCCAGCAGCCCAACAGGGGATAGCGGGAGAGGCGAGACCCAGTACTTC
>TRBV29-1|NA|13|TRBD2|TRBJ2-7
CSVETSGRGEQYF
TGCAGCGTTGAGACTAGCGGGAGGGGCGAGCAGTACTTC
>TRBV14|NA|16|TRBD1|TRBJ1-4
CASSQDTGQGLQKLFF
TGTGCCAGCAGCCAAGATACGGGACAGGGTCTCCAAAAACTGTTTTTT
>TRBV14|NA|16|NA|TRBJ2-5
CASSQGLRGIKETQYF
TGTGCCAGCAGCCAAGGACTCAGGGGAATTAAAGAGACCCAGTACTTC
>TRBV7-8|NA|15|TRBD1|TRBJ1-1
CASSEWTGGASLAFF
TGTGCCAGCAGCGAGTGGACAGGGGGCGCGTCATTGGCTTTCTTT
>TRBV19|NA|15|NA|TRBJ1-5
CASSMGLLSNQPQHF
TGTGCCAGTAGTATGGGACTGCTTAGCAATCAGCCCCAGCATTTT
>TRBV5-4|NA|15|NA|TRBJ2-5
CASSLAGTSQETQYF
TGTGCCAGCAGCTTGGCTGGGACTTCCCAAGAGACCCAGTACTTC
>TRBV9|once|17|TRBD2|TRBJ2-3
CASSVGSSGGAGDTQYF
TGTGCCAGCAGCGTAGGTTCTAGCGGGGGGGCTGGAGATACGCAGTATTTT
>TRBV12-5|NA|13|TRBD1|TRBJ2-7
CASGSDRWREQYF
TGTGCTAGTGGTTCGGACAGGTGGCGCGAGCAGTACTTC
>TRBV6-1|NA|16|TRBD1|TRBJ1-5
CASSEVGTGGRTPQHF
TGTGCCAGCAGTGAAGTCGGGACAGGGGGGAGAACGCCCCAGCATTTT
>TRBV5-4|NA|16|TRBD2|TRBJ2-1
CASSLRLAGDHNEQFF
TGTGCCAGCAGCTTGCGGCTAGCGGGAGACCACAATGAGCAGTTCTTC
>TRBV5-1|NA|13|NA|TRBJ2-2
CASRSRNTGELFF
TGCGCCAGCAGGTCTCGTAACACCGGGGAGCTGTTTTTT
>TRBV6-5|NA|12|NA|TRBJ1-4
CASRSTGEKLFF
TGTGCCAGCAGGAGTACAGGGGAAAAACTGTTTTTT
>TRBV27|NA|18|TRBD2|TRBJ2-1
CASSSRGGRGASWHEQFF
TGTGCCAGCAGTTCCCGGGGGGGGCGGGGGGCCTCCTGGCATGAGCAGTTCTTC
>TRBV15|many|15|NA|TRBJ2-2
CATSRTTQYTGELFF
TGTGCCACCAGCCGCACAACGCAGTACACCGGGGAGCTGTTTTTT
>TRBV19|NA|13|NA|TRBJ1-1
CASPSGEGTEAFF
TGTGCCAGTCCAAGCGGGGAGGGCACTGAAGCTTTCTTT
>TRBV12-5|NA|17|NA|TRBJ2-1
CASGDKTGRSSYNEQFF
TGTGCTAGTGGTGATAAGACGGGTCGGAGCTCCTACAATGAGCAGTTCTTC
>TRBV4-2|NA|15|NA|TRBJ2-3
CASSQKLRGTDTQYF
TGTGCCAGCAGCCAAAAACTACGGGGCACAGATACGCAGTATTTT
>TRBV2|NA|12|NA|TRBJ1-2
CASSEATYGYTF
TGTGCCAGCAGTGAAGCGACTTATGGCTACACCTTC
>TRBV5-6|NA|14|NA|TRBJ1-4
CASSLKLGSEKLFF
TGTGCCAGCAGCTTGAAGTTAGGGAGTGAAAAACTGTTTTTT
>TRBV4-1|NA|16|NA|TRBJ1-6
CASSQDLAGARSPLHF
TGCGCCAGCAGCCAAGATCTTGCGGGGGCTCGTTCACCCCTCCACTTT
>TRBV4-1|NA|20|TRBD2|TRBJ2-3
CASSQLRTSGTFRGTDTQYF
TGCGCCAGCAGCCAACTTAGGACTAGCGGGACCTTTAGAGGCACAGATACGCAGTATTTT
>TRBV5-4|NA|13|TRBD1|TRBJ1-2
CASSPGQGYGYTF
TGTGCCAGCAGCCCTGGACAGGGCTATGGCTACACCTTC
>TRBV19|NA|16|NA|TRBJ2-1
CASSIWASSAYNEQFF
TGTGCCAGTAGTATCTGGGCCAGTAGCGCCTACAATGAGCAGTTCTTC
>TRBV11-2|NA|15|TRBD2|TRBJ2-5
CASSLGGGRTETQYF
TGTGCCAGCAGCTTAGGGGGCGGGAGAACAGAGACCCAGTACTTC
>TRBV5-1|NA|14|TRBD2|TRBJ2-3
CASGLADFTDTQYF
TGCGCCAGCGGTCTAGCGGATTTCACAGATACGCAGTATTTT
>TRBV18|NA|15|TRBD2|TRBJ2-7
CASSPLLAGGYEQYF
TGTGCCAGCTCACCTCTCCTAGCGGGGGGATACGAGCAGTACTTC
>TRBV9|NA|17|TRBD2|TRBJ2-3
CASSVGLAGGPVDTQYF
TGTGCCAGCAGCGTAGGACTAGCGGGGGGGCCAGTGGATACGCAGTATTTT
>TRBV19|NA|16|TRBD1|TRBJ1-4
CASSMGGQGTNEKLFF
TGTGCCAGTAGTATGGGGGGACAGGGAACTAATGAAAAACTGTTTTTT